This note documents a single T cell receptor (beta chain) sequence. Its antigen is unknown. One base away there is no much larger clone; base qualities are not given. Library preparation used 5' RACE. This sample was sequenced with an Illumina HiSeq 2500. A second about 7 to 12 cycle PCR used a sample-barcoded 5' primer and a J-beta primer mix. A unique molecular identifier was introduced onto each TCR beta cDNA molecule by a template-switch 5' adaptor carrying 12 random nucleotides. Each sample yielded at least 3 million CDR3-containing paired-end reads. All of the RNA was converted into first-strand cDNA using the Mint cDNA synthesis kit, with a TRBC-specific oligonucleotide serving as the primer. After uracil-DNA glycosylase treatment, a first 18-cycle PCR used universal primers M1SS and BC2_uni_R on all cDNA. The authors' analysis ran thus. Normalization of each sample was performed by random selection of 1 million high-quality reads, each carrying a distinct molecular identifier. Reads sharing molecular identifiers were discarded rather than binned into consensus sequences. MiTCR, set to a Q25 quality threshold and the strictest error-elimination algorithm, was used for CDR3 identification, clonotype clustering and error correction. A nonparametric unseen species model with Euler transformation was used to estimate lower-bound total TCR beta diversity. Through fastp at Q25 and MiXCR, TCRdb rebuilt clones from the public reads, retaining in-frame beta chains. One record per CDR3 amino acid sequence lists the most common genes and DNA. TCRdb's processing, not the authors' own work, is the source of the V and J calls. In this sample the table shows about 580,000 distinct CDR3 sequences, roughly 48% of which occur a single time. The ten largest account for under 30% of the sample.

These data are taken from a study of blood T cells in healthy people across ages (dated by TCRdb to the mid-2010s). Turning to the overall study: In model experiments, template switching captured about one uniquely barcoded TCR beta cDNA molecule for every two T cells. Using deep sequencing normalized with unique cDNA molecular identifiers, the study measured how TCR beta repertoire diversity changes with age. Donors were grouped into four age groups: young (average 16 years), middle-aged (roughly 40), aged (about 59) and long-lived (approximately 78). To avoid experimental bias, donors of different ages were distributed randomly across sequencing lanes. Using the same blood draw, the study looked at two additional independent replicas of 1 million unique cDNA reads for two donors, one aged 18 to 29 and the other aged 80 or older. Paper-wide results and their limitations: There was a strong correlation between observed TCR beta diversity and the percentage of naive T cells measured by flow cytometry. Compared with the aged group, the long-lived group had more naive CD4+ T cells, fewer expanded clones and increased TCR diversity, suggesting age selection. As age increased, observed TCR beta diversity per million T cells dropped in a roughly linear way, and a significant reduction was already evident by age approximately 40. Since profiling was done on bulk unsorted PBMCs, naive and antigen-experienced compartments could not be conclusively compared. Because the CMV infection status of the donors was unknown, age-related changes in expanded clonotypes may potentially have been confounded. Estimates of total diversity from one million sequenced T cells were regarded as lower bounds and underestimates.

According to the germline V gene, CDR1 reads MNHEY and CDR2 reads SVGAGI. Inclusive of the bounding cysteine and phenylalanine, the CDR3 is 14 residues long. Only the CDR3 DNA stays, 42 bases, in frame from base 1. Ends trimmed: V by 4 bases, J by 8 bases; bases unmatched to a gene: 7. Donors were under 40 systemically healthy Caucasian individuals from Russia aged 6 to 90 years. Each donor gave ten milliliters of peripheral blood, drawn into EDTA-treated Vacutainer tubes. Ficoll-Paque density-gradient centrifugation was used to isolate PBMCs, with at least 6.5 million obtained per sample. Total RNA, at least 6 micrograms per sample, was extracted from PBMCs with Trizol reagent. For every donor, an aliquot of PBMCs went through flow cytometry to measure the percentages of naive CD45RAhigh/CD27high T cells.

Sequencing was done on a sample of blood. Recombination linked TRBV6-5 to TRBJ1-3; 8 bases in the junction line up with TRBD1. This clonotype was sampled from a man aged 80 or over in good health. The nucleotide sequence is TGTGCCAGCAGTTCTTCAGGGGGCAGAGACACCATATATTTT. Its product reads: CASSSSGGRDTIYF.